This is a list of T cell receptor beta chains from one sample in a study of blood T cell repertoires in COVID-19. The table came from immunoSEQ multiplex PCR; TCRdb's copy has only in-frame clones and leaves some out. Of approximately 52,000 clones listed, about nine tenths are singletons. The sample was peripheral blood. The receptors here all came from a man in his sixties or seventies with acute or convalescent COVID-19. Both conserved end residues are part of each CDR3. The D gene is left open where the match is weak. Size tells how often a clone was seen (once, few, many) or the class of an expanded clone, and some rows leave it out.

>TRBJ2-2|-|TRBV5-6|-
TGTGCCAGCTTCACCAGGCAGGGCGACACCGGGGAGCTGTTTTTT
CASFTRQGDTGELFF
>TRBJ1-1|TRBD1|TRBV4-3|-
TGCGCCAGCAGCCTCGGGACAGGGGGGACTGAAGCTTTCTTT
CASSLGTGGTEAFF
>TRBJ2-2|-|TRBV12-3/TRBV12-4|-
TGTGCCAGCACCCCTTTGAGGACCGGGGAGCTGTTTTTT
CASTPLRTGELFF
>TRBJ1-2|-|TRBV28|-
TGTGCCAGCAGCCGCAGGGGCCGCTATGGCTACACCTTC
CASSRRGRYGYTF
>TRBJ2-7|TRBD1|TRBV24-1|-
TGTGCCACCAGTGACAAGGGACAGGGTCTCCACGAGCAGTACTTC
CATSDKGQGLHEQYF
>TRBJ1-1|-|TRBV29-1|-
TGCAGCGGTGGACAACAGCGGAACACTGAAGCTTTCTTT
CSGGQQRNTEAFF
>TRBJ1-2|-|TRBV10-2|-
TGCGCCAGCAGTGAAAACAGGGAGGGGGTCTATGGCTACACCTTC
CASSENREGVYGYTF
>TRBJ2-7|TRBD1|TRBV11-2|-
TGTGCCAGCAGCTTAGATGGGTACAGGGGGCAGCAGTACTTC
CASSLDGYRGQQYF
>TRBJ1-6|-|TRBV7-3|-
TGTGCCAGCAGCTTAACGGGAGGGTCCGGGTCACCCCTCCACTTT
CASSLTGGSGSPLHF
>TRBJ2-4|-|TRBV7-8|-
TGTGCCAGCAGCCCCCTCCAGGGCCAATTAGCCAAAAACATTCAGTACTTC
CASSPLQGQLAKNIQYF
>TRBJ2-2|-|TRBV27|-
TGTGCCAGCACTAGATGGGGAGCCGGGGAGCTGTTTTTT
CASTRWGAGELFF
>TRBJ1-2|-|TRBV27|-
TGTGCCAGTGGGCGGGCGAAACCTAACTATGGCTACACCTTC
CASGRAKPNYGYTF
>TRBJ2-1|TRBD1|TRBV6-6|-
TGTGCCAGCAGATTTCCGGGACAGTCAAACAATGAGCAGTTCTTC
CASRFPGQSNNEQFF
>TRBJ2-1|TRBD2|TRBV7-3|-
TGTGCCAGCAGCTCCACTAGCGGGGGTTACAATGAGCAGTTCTTC
CASSSTSGGYNEQFF
>TRBJ2-1|-|TRBV2|-
TGTGCCAGCAGATTCCCGATCCACTCGGCGGGGCTCAATGAGCAGTTCTTC
CASRFPIHSAGLNEQFF
>TRBJ2-7|-|TRBV28|-
TGTGCCAGCAGTTTATCCACAGGGAACTGGGAGCAGTACTTC
CASSLSTGNWEQYF
>TRBJ2-7|TRBD2|TRBV3-1/TRBV3-2|once
TGTGCCAGCAGCTTAAGACTAGCGGGACCCTACGAGCAGTACTTC
CASSLRLAGPYEQYF
>TRBJ2-7|TRBD1|TRBV4-1|-
TGCGCCAGCAGCCGAGGGACAGGGGACTACGAGCAGTACTTC
CASSRGTGDYEQYF
>TRBJ2-1|TRBD2|TRBV19|-
TGTGCCAGTTCTACCAGCGGGAGGGAGTACAATGAGCAGTTCTTC
CASSTSGREYNEQFF
>TRBJ2-5|TRBD2|TRBV19|once
TGTGCCAGTGGGGGGAGCGGGGAGGTCGGGGAGACCCAGTACTTC
CASGGSGEVGETQYF
>TRBJ1-4|TRBD1|TRBV29-1|-
TGCAGCGTGGCCCACAGGGGGAATAATGAAAAACTGTTTTTT
CSVAHRGNNEKLFF
>TRBJ1-1|-|TRBV7-9|-
TGTGCCAGCAGCCCCGTGGGGAGGGGGTCTGAAGCTTTCTTT
CASSPVGRGSEAFF